The 10 T cell receptor beta chains below come from one sample, sequenced in a study of CD8 T cells in Susac syndrome. Reverse transcription of about 0.45 to 1 ug RNA used random hexamers. One entry per CDR3 protein, called by TCRdb with MiXCR from the immunoSEQ multiplex PCR reads. The repertoire holds some 58,000 distinct CDR3 sequences, with 85% to 95% as singletons. Sequenced: CD8+ T cells from PBMCs. The receptor set was obtained from a human donor with Susac syndrome.

The chain is built from TRBV12-3 or TRBV12-4 and TRBJ1-3; no definite D call. The V end was cut by 0 bases, the J end by 8 bases, with 11 bases between. This CDR3 has 14 residues. The CDR3 region is CASSLALSVDTIYF. CDR3 nucleotides: TGTGCCAGCAGTTTAGCTTTATCCGTCGACACCATATATTTT.

Only a few counts were recorded for this clonotype. The rearrangement links TRBV7-6 to TRBJ2-7, with TRBD2 matching 10 bases. The trim removed 4 bases at V and 3 bases at J, leaving 6 bases unmatched. The CDR3 contains 15 residues. The germline V gene has CDR1 SGHVS and CDR2 FNYEAQ. The CDR3 DNA reads as TGTGCCAGCAGCTCCGGGACTAGCGATTACTACGAGCAGTACTTC. It encodes CASSSGTSDYYEQYF.

The V gene is TRBV4-3, the J gene TRBJ1-5, with TRBD1 as a possible D gene (5 bases). Per the germline V gene, CDR1 is LGHNA and CDR2 is YSLEER. The CDR3 runs to 15 residues. Trimming stripped 0 bases from V and 5 bases from J, with 11 bases between. The CDR3 DNA sequence: TGCGCCAGCAGCCAAGATCCCGGAGGGGATCAGCCCCAGCATTTT. Its translation is CASSQDPGGDQPQHF.

V usage is TRBV6-5 and J usage is TRBJ2-1; tentatively, D is TRBD1 (6 bases). With 6 bases removed from V and 2 bases from J, the gap between germline ends came to 14 bases. Germline V lookup: CDR1 MNHEY, CDR2 SVGAGI. There are 15 residues in the CDR3. The CDR3 sequence is CASSPFGTPYNEQFF. CDR3 sequence (DNA): TGTGCCAGCAGCCCCTTTGGGACACCCTACAATGAGCAGTTCTTC.

The rearrangement joins TRBV13 to TRBJ2-3; possible D gene TRBD2, 5 bases. The germline CDR1 and CDR2 sequences are PRHDT and FYEKMQ (reference sequence). Trimming left V 5 bases short and J 2 bases short, with 17 bases between. The CDR3 is 16 amino acids. The CDR3 sequence is CASSPRVSGTTDTQYF. CDR3 in DNA: TGTGCCAGCAGCCCCCGAGTCTCGGGAACCACAGATACGCAGTATTTT.

CDR3 nucleotides: TGTGCCAGCAGTTCTGCTTCCTACTACGAGCAGTACTTC. It is translated as CASSSASYYEQYF. The rearrangement uses TRBV6-5 and TRBJ2-7; D is unresolved. Trimming stripped 4 bases from V and 3 bases from J, with 10 bases between. Germline V lookup: CDR1 MNHEY, CDR2 SVGAGI. This CDR3 has 13 residues.

The chain has TRBV5-4 and TRBJ1-2; 10 bases map to TRBD1. CDR1 and CDR2 from the germline V gene are SGHNT and YYREEE (reference sequence). The CDR3 runs to 14 residues. Losses at the gene ends were 4 bases for V and 3 bases for J; bases not matched to a gene: 3. The CDR3 nucleotides are TGTGCCAGCAGCCCGGGACAGGGGTACTATGGCTACACCTTC. This codes for CASSPGQGYYGYTF. The full variable domain, completed using reference TRBV5-4 and TRBJ1-2, is ETGVTQSPTHLIKTRGQQVTLRCSSQSGHNTVSWYQQALGQGPQFIFQYYREEENGRGNFPPRFSGLQFPNYSSELNVNALELDDSALYLCASSPGQGYYGYTFGSGTRLTVV.

The chain couples TRBV12-3 or TRBV12-4 to TRBJ1-2, with a tentative D call TRBD1 (6 bases). V gave up 1 base and J gave up 3 bases, with 9 bases separating them. The CDR3 has 14 residues. The CDR3 spells CASSLGGADYGYTF. The CDR3 nucleotides are TGTGCCAGCAGTTTAGGGGGGGCCGACTATGGCTACACCTTC.

This chain uses TRBV4-2 with TRBJ2-3; 16 bases align to TRBD2. Germline trimming cut 2 bases from V and 2 bases from J; bases unmatched to any gene: 7. The CDR3 is made up of 19 amino acids. CDR1 is LGHNA and CDR2 is YNFKEQ in the germline V gene. CDR3 amino acids: CASSQPGLAGGRPTDTQYF. The CDR3 DNA reads TGTGCCAGCAGCCAACCGGGACTAGCGGGGGGGCGACCCACAGATACGCAGTATTTT.

V and J are TRBV12-3 or TRBV12-4 and TRBJ1-2; TRBD1 might be the D (5 bases). The CDR3 loop spans 18 amino acids. The V and J ends lost 6 bases and 3 bases respectively, with 26 bases between them. CDR3 amino acids: CASRPRYPTVQKDYGYTF. CDR3 nucleotides: TGTGCCAGCAGACCGAGATACCCGACAGTGCAGAAAGACTATGGCTACACCTTC.